This paragraph reports one T cell receptor (beta chain). As yet, its antigen is unknown. Germline V lookup: CDR1 SGHRS, CDR2 YFSETQ. The CDR3 extends over 14 amino acids. The V and J ends lost 0 bases and 3 bases respectively, with 6 bases between them. In the PCR, 60 Vbeta and 13 Jbeta primers were used. Repertoires were generated with immunoSEQ multiplex PCR, while TCRdb's copy carries only in-frame clones and drops some. Altogether some 150,000 clones are present, roughly 79% being singletons, with the ten largest covering about 1.3%. This specimen comes from a study of cytomegalovirus exposure and HLA in healthy donors. Looking at the study overall: HLA-typed donors contributed some 87 million unique TCRs, which were held in an early data release.

Study-wide results and limits: The sole available immune exposure information was CMV serostatus.

V is TRBV5-1 and J is TRBJ2-2; D call uncertain. The sequence came from a woman between 45 and 65 years old in good health and CMV-seronegative. Sequenced: PBMCs. The CDR3 loop is CASSLAGHTGELFF. CDR3 sequence (DNA): TGCGCCAGCAGCTTGGCTGGGCACACCGGGGAGCTGTTTTTT.